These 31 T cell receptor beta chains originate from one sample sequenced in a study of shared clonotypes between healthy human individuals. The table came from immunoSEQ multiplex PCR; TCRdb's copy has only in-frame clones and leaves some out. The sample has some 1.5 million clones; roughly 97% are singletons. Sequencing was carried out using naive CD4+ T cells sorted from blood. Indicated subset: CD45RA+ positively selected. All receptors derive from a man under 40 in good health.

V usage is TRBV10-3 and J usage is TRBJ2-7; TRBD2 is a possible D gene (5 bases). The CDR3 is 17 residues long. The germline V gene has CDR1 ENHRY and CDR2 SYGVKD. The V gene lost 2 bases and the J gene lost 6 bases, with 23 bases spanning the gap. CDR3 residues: CAISEPGSGVRSSEQYF. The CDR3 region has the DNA TGTGCCATCAGTGAGCCGGGCTCCGGGGTACGGAGTTCCGAGCAGTACTTC.

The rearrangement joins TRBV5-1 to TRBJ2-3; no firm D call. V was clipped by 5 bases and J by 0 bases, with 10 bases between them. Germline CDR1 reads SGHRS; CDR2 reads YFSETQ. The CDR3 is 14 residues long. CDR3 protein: CASSQEISTDTQYF. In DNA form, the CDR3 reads TGCGCCAGCAGTCAGGAGATAAGCACAGATACGCAGTATTTT.

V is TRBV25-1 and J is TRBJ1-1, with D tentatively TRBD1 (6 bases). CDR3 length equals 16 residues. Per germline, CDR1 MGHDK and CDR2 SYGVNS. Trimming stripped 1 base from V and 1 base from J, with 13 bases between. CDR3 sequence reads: CASSEFGGHTNTEAFF. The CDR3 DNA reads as TGTGCCAGCAGTGAATTCGGGGGACACACGAACACTGAAGCTTTCTTT.

The CDR3 reads CASSWTTGTEYRTQYF. The CDR3 DNA follows: TGCGCCAGCAGCTGGACAACCGGGACCGAGTACCGGACCCAGTACTTC. The V and J genes are TRBV5-1 and TRBJ2-5; the D gene could be TRBD1 or TRBD2 (5 bases each). CDR3 length: 16 amino acids. Deletions cut 3 bases from V and 7 bases from J, with 22 bases between. The germline V gene has CDR1 SGHRS and CDR2 YFSETQ.

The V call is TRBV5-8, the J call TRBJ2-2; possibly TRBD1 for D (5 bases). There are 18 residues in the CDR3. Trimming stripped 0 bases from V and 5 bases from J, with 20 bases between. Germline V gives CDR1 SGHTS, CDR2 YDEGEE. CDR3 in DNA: TGTGCCAGCAGCTTGGTACAGGCTACAAGGGTGTATACCGGGGAGCTGTTTTTT. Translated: CASSLVQATRVYTGELFF.

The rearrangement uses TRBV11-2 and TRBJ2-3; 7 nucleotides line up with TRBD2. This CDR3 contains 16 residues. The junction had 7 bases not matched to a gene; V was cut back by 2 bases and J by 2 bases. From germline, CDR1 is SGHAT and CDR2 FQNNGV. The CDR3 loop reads CASSLIAGAYTDTQYF. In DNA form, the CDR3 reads TGTGCCAGCAGCTTAATAGCGGGCGCCTACACAGATACGCAGTATTTT.

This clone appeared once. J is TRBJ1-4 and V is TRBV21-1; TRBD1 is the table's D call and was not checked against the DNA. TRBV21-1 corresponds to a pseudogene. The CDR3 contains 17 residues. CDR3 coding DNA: TGTGCCAGCAGCAAGGAGACGGCCGACAGCCTTAATGAAAAACTGTTTTTT. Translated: CASSKETADSLNEKLFF.

CDR3 coding DNA: TGTGCCAGCAGCAACCCAGGGGGCTGGGGAAACACCATATATTTT. Translating it yields CASSNPGGWGNTIYF. This chain joins TRBV11-2 and TRBJ1-3; 8 nucleotides agree with TRBD1. CDR1 and CDR2 (germline): SGHAT, FQNNGV. Trimming removed 5 bases from V and 4 bases from J; junction bases left unmatched: 7. This CDR3 spans 15 amino acids. The full variable domain, its missing parts supplied by reference TRBV11-2 and TRBJ1-3, is EAGVAQSPRYKIIEKRQSVAFWCNPISGHATLYWYQQILGQGPKLLIQFQNNGVVDDSQLPKDRFSAERLKGVDSTLKIQPAKLEDSAVYLCASSNPGGWGNTIYFGEGSWLTVV.

The CDR3 here is CAISDPTGTGNTIYF. The CDR3 nucleotides are TGTGCCATCAGTGACCCGACAGGGACTGGAAACACCATATATTTT. V usage is TRBV10-3 and J usage is TRBJ1-3, with TRBD1 matching over 7 bases. The CDR3 contains 15 residues. Unmatched junction bases numbered 4, after V lost 3 bases and J lost 2 bases. CDR1 and CDR2 (germline): ENHRY, SYGVKD.

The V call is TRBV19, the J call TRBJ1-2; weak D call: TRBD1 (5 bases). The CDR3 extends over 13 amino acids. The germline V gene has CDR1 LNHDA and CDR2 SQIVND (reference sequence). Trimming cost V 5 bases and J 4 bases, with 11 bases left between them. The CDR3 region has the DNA TGTGCCAGTAGTGCTGACAGTCTCTATGGCTACACCTTC. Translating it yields CASSADSLYGYTF.

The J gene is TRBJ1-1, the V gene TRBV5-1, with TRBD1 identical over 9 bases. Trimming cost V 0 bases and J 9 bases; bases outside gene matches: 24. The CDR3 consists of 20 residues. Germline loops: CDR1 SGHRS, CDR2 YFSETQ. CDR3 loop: CASSLAKGSDSRTGGRQAFF. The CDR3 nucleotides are TGCGCCAGCAGCTTGGCCAAAGGTAGTGATTCGCGAACAGGGGGCAGACAAGCTTTCTTT.

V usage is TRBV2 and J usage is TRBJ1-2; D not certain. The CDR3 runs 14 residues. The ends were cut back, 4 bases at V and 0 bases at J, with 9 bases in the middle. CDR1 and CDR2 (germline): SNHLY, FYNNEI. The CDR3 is CASSGEWANYGYTF. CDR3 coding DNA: TGTGCCAGCAGTGGGGAGTGGGCTAACTATGGCTACACCTTC. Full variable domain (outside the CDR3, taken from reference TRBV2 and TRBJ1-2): EPEVTQTPSHQVTQMGQEVILRCVPISNHLYFYWYRQILGQKVEFLVSFYNNEISEKSEIFDDQFSVERPDGSNFTLKIRSTKLEDSAMYFCASSGEWANYGYTFGSGTRLTVV.

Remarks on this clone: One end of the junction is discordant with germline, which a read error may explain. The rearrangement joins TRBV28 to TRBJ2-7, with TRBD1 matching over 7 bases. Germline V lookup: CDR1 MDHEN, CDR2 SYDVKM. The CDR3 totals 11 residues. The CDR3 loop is CASSSGPGGDF. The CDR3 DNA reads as TGTGCCAGCAGTAGCGGTCCAGGGGGAGACTTC.

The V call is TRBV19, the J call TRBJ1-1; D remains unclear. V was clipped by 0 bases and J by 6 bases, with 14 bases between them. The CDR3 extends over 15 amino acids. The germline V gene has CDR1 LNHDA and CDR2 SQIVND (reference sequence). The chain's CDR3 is CASSIESGPRAEAFF. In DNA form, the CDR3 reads TGTGCCAGTAGTATAGAGTCGGGCCCTCGCGCTGAAGCTTTCTTT. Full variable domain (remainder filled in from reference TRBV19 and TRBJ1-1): DGGITQSPKYLFRKEGQNVTLSCEQNLNHDAMYWYRQDPGQGLRLIYYSQIVNDFQKGDIAEGYSVSREKKESFPLTVTSAQKNPTAFYLCASSIESGPRAEAFFGQGTRLTVV.

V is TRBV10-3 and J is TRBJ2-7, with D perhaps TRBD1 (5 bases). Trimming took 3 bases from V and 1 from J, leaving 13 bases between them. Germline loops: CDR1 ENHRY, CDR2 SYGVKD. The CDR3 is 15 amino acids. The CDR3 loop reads CAISDGPGASYEQYF. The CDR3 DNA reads TGTGCCATCAGTGACGGCCCTGGGGCTTCCTACGAGCAGTACTTC.

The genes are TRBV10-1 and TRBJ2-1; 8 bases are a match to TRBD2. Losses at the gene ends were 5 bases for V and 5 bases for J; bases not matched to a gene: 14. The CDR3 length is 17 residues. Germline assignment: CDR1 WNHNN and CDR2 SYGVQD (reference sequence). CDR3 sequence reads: CASSPLNGLAGDNEQFF. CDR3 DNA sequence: TGCGCCAGCAGTCCACTCAACGGGCTAGCGGGCGACAATGAGCAGTTCTTC.

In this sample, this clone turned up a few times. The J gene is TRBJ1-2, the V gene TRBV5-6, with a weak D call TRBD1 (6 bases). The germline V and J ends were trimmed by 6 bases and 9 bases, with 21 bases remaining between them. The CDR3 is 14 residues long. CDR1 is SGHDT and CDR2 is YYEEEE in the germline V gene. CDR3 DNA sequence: TGTGCCAGCAAATATCGACAGGCCGAGAATAGCTACACCTTC. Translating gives CASKYRQAENSYTF.

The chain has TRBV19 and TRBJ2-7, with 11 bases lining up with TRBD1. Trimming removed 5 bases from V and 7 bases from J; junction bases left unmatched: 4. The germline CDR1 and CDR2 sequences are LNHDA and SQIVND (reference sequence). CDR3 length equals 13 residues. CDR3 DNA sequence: TGTGCCAGTAGTGGACAGGGGGCGCAGGAGCAGTACTTC. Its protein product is CASSGQGAQEQYF.

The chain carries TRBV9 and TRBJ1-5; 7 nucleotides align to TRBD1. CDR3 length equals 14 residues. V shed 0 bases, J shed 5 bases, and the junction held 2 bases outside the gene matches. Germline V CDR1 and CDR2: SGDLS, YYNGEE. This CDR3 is CASSVDQGDQPQHF. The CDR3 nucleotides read TGTGCCAGCAGCGTAGATCAGGGGGATCAGCCCCAGCATTTT.

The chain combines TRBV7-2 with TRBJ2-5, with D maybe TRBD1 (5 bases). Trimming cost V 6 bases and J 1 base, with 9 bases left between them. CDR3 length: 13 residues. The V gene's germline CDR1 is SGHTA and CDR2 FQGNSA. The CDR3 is CASRTGPQETQYF. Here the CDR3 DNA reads TGTGCCAGCAGAACAGGACCCCAAGAGACCCAGTACTTC.

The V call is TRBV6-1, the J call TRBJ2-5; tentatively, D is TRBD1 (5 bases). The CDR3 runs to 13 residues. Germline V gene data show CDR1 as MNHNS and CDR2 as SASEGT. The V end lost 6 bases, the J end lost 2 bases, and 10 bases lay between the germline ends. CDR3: CASRGRQQETQYF. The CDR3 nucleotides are TGTGCCAGCAGAGGAAGACAGCAAGAGACCCAGTACTTC.

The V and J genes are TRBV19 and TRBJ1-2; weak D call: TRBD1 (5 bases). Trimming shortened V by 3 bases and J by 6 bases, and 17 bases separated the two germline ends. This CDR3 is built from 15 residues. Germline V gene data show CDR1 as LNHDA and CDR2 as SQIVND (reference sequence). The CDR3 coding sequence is TGTGCCAGTAGTATGATCGGGGCCCATTTGGATGGCTACACCTTC. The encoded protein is CASSMIGAHLDGYTF.

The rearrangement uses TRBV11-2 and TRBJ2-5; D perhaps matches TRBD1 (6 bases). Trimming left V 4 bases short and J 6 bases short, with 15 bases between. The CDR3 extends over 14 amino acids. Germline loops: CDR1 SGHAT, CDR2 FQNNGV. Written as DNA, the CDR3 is TGTGCCAGCAGCTCCGCCAGGGGTAGGCAGACCCAGTACTTC. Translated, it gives CASSSARGRQTQYF.

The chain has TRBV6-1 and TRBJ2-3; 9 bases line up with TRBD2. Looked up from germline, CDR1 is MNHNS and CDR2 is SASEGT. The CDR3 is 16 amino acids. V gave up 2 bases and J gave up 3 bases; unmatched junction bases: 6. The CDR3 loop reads CASSELGLAGTDTQYF. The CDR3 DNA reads TGTGCCAGCAGTGAACTTGGTCTAGCGGGAACAGATACGCAGTATTTT.

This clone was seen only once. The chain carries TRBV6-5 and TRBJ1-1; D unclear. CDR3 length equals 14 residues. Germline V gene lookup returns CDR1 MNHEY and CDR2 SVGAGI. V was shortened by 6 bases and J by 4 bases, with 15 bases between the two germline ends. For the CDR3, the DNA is TGTGCCAGCAGCCAAGGGATATTAGGCACTGAAGCTTTCTTT. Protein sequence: CASSQGILGTEAFF.

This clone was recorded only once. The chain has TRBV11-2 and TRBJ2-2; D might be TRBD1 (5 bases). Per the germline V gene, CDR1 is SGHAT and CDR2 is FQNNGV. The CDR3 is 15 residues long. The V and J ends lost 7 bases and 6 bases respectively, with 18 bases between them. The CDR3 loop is CASTAVLGVPGELFF. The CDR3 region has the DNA TGTGCCAGCACCGCCGTCTTAGGGGTACCCGGGGAGCTGTTTTTT.

The CDR3 DNA follows: TGTGCCAGCAGCGTAGAGGGGGCTGGCACAGATACGCAGTATTTT. Its translation is CASSVEGAGTDTQYF. The rearrangement links TRBV9 to TRBJ2-3; TRBD1 agrees at 7 bases. Germline V lookup: CDR1 SGDLS, CDR2 YYNGEE. Unmatched junction bases numbered 2, after V lost 0 bases and J lost 1 base. This CDR3 has 15 residues.

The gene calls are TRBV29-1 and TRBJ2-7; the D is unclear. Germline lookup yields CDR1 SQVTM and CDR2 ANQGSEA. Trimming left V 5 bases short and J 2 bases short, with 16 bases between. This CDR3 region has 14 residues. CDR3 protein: CSVFTQRPAYEQYF. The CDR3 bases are TGCAGCGTTTTTACCCAGAGGCCCGCCTACGAGCAGTACTTC.

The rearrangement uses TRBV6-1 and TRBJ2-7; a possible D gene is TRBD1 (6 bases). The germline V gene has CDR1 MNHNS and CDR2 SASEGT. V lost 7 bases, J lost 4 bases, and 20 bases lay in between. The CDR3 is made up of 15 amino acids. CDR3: CASTSREQGRYEQYF. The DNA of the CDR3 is TGTGCCAGCACTTCAAGGGAACAGGGACGGTACGAGCAGTACTTC.

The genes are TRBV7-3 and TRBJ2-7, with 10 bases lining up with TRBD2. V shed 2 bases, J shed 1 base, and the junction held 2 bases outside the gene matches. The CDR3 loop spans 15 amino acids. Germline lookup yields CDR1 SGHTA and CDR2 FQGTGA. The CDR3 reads CASSLVSGGSYEQYF. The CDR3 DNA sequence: TGTGCCAGCAGCTTAGTTAGCGGGGGGTCCTACGAGCAGTACTTC.

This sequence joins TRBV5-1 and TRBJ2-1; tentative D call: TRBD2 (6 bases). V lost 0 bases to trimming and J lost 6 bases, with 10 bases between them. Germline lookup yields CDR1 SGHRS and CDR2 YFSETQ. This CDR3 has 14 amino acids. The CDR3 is CASSLAGRGNEQFF. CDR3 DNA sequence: TGCGCCAGCAGCTTGGCCGGGAGAGGCAATGAGCAGTTCTTC.